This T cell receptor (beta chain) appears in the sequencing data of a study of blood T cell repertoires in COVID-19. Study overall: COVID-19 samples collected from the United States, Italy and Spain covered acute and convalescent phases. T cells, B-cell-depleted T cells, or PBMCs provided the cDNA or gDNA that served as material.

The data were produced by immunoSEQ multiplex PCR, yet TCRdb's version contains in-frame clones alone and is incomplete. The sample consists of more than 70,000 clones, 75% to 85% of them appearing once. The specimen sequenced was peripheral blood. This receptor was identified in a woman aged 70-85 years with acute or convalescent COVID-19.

CDR3 loop: CSASHGSSYEQYF. In nucleotides, the CDR3 is TGCAGTGCTAGTCACGGGAGCTCCTACGAGCAGTACTTC. The chain combines TRBV20-1 with TRBJ2-7, with D possibly being TRBD2 (6 bases). The germline V gene encodes CDR1 DFQATT and CDR2 SNEGSKA (reference sequence). V lost 3 bases and J 0 bases, leaving 9 bases between the germline ends. This CDR3 has 13 residues.